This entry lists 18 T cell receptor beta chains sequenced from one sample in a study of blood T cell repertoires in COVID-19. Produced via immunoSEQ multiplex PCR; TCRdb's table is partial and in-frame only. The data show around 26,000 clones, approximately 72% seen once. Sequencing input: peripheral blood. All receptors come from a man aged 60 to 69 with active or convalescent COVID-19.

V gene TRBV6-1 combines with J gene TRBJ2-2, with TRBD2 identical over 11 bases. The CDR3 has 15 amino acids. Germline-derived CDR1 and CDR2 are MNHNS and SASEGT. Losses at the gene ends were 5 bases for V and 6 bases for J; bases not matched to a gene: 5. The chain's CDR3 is CASSSTSGVAGELFF. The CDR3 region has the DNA TGTGCCAGCAGTTCGACTAGCGGGGTCGCCGGGGAGCTGTTTTTT.

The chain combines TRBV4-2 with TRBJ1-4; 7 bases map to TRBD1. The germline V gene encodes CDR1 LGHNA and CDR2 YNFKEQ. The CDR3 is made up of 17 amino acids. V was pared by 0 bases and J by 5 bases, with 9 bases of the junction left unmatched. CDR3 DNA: TGTGCCAGCAGCCAAGACTACAGGGGCTCCCAGAATGAAAAACTGTTTTTT. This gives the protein CASSQDYRGSQNEKLFF.

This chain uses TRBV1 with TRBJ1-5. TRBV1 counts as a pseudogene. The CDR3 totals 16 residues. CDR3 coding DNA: TGCACCAGCAGCCAAGAGCGCGGGGGACCCGGTCAGCCCCAGCATTTT. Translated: CTSSQERGGPGQPQHF.

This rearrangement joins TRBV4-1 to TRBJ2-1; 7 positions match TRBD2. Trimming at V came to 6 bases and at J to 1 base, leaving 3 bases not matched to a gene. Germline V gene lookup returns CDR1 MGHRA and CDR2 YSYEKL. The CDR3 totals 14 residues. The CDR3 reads CASRASGSYNEQFF. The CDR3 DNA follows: TGCGCCAGCAGGGCTAGCGGATCCTACAATGAGCAGTTCTTC.

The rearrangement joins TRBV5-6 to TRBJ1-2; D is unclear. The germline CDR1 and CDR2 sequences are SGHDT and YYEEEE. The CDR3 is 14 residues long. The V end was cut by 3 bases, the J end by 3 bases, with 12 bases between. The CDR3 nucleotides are TGTGCCAGCAGCTACCCTGGAGTTCACTATGGCTACACCTTC. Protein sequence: CASSYPGVHYGYTF.

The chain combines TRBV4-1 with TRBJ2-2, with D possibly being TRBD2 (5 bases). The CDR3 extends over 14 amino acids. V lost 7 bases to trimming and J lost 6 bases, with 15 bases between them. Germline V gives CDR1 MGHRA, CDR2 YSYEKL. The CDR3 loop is CASNLNILAGELFF. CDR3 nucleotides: TGCGCCAGCAACCTGAATATACTAGCCGGGGAGCTGTTTTTT.

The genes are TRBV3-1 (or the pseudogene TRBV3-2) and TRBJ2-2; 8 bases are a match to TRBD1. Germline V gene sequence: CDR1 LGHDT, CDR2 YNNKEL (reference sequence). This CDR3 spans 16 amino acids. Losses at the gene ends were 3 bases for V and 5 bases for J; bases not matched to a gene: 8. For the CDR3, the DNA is TGTGCCAGCAGCCAGGGGCAGGGGGCGTCTACCGGGGAGCTGTTTTTT. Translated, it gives CASSQGQGASTGELFF.

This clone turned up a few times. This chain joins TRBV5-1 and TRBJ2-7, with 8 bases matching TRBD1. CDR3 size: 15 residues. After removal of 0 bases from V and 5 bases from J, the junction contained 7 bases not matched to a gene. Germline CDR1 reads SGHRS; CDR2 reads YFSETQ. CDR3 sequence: CASSLEGDRQDEQYF. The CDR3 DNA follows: TGCGCCAGCAGCTTGGAAGGGGACAGGCAAGACGAGCAGTACTTC.

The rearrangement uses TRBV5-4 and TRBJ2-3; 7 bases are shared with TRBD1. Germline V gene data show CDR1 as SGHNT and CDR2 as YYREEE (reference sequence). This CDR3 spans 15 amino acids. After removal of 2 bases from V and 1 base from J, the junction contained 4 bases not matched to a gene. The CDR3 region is CASSLRDSRTDTQYF. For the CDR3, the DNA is TGTGCCAGCAGCTTAAGGGACAGCCGCACAGATACGCAGTATTTT.

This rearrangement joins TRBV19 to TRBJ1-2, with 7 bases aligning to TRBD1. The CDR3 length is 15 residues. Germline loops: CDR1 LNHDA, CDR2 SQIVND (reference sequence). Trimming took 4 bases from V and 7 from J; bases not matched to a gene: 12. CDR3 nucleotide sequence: TGTGCCAGTAGTAGAGACAGGGCATCACGTTTTGGCTACACCTTC. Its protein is CASSRDRASRFGYTF.

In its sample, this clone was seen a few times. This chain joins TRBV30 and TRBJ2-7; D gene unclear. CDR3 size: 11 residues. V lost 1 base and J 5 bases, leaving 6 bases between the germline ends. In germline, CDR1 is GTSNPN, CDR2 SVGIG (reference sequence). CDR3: CAWSEQHEQYF. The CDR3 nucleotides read TGTGCCTGGAGTGAACAGCACGAGCAGTACTTC.

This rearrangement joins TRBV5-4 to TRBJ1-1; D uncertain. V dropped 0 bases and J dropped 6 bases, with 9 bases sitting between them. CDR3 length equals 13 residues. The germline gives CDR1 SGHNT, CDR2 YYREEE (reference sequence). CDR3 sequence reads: CASSLERSPEAFF. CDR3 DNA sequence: TGTGCCAGCAGCTTGGAGAGGTCCCCTGAAGCTTTCTTT.

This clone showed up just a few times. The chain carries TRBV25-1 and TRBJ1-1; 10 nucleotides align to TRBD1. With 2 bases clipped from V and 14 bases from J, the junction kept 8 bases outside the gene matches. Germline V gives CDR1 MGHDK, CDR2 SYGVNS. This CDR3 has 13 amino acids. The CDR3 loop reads CASSERRQGARFF. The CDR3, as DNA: TGTGCCAGCAGTGAACGGAGACAGGGGGCGAGGTTCTTT.

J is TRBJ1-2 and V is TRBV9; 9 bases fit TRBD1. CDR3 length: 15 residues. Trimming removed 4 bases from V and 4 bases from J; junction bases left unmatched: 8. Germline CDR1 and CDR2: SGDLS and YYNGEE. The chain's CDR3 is CASSPGDRVTYGYTF. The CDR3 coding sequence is TGTGCCAGCAGCCCCGGGGACAGGGTGACCTATGGCTACACCTTC.

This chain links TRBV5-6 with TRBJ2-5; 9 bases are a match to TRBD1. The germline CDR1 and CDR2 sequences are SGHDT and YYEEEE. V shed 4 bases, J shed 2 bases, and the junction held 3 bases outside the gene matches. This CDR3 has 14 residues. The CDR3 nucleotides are TGTGCCAGCAGCACCGGGACAGGGCAAGAGACCCAGTACTTC. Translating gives CASSTGTGQETQYF.

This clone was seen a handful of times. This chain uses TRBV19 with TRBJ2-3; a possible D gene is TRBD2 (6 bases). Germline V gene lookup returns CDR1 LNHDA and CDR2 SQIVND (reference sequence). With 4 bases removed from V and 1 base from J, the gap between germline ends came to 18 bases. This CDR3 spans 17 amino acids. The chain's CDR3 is CASSRGRTVRRTDTQYF. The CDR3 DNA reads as TGTGCCAGTAGTAGGGGGAGGACGGTCCGCCGCACAGATACGCAGTATTTT.

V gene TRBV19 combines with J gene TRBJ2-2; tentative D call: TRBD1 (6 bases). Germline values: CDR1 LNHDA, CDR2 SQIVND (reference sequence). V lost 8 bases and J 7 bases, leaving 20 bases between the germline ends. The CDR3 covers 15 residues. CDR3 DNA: TGTGCCAGTCTTCGGAGGACAGAGTGGGGCGGGGAGCTGTTTTTT. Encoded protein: CASLRRTEWGGELFF.

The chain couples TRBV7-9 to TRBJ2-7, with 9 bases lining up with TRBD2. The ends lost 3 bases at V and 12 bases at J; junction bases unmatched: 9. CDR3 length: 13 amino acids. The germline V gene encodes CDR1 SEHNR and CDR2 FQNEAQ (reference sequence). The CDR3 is CASSFAGTSSPYF. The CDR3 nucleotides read TGTGCCAGCAGCTTCGCAGGGACTAGCTCCCCGTACTTC.